These T cell receptor beta chains were read from a single sample in a study of immune evolution from preneoplasia to lung adenocarcinoma. Sequenced by immunoSEQ multiplex PCR; TCRdb stores in-frame clones only, minus some. This sample carries over 3,500 clones, 75% to 85% of them seen once, and the ten largest clones take 13% to 15%. Sample: FFPE invasive lung adenocarcinoma tissue. The origin of the receptors is a person in their 70s with invasive lung adenocarcinoma. Some clones in this sample may be carry-over from other donors' samples. Both conserved end residues are trimmed from each CDR3.

V | CDR3
TRBV29-1 | SALPLAGGSTDTQY
TRBV6-4 | ASSDSWGGTDTQY
TRBV7-6 | ASSGRPQSTYEQY
TRBV9 | ASSVGAGATDTQY
TRBV10-3 | AISESTQAYEQY
TRBV9 | ASSVEGSYYEQY
TRBV2 | ASRRDSQGEQY
TRBV9 | ASSVARNPQAANNEQF
TRBV19 | ASTLGQVAGELF
TRBV7-3 | ASSSSGLAGFSYEQY
TRBV11-2 | ASSPPGQLAGRETQY
TRBV6-6 | ASSYSSLVQETQY
TRBV7-9 | ASSFGPQRYEQY
TRBV29-1 | GEIGDCRARSYEQY
TRBV9 | ASSPRTGPGSEAF
TRBV11-2 | ASSLVAAQETQY
TRBV10-3 | AISAGLGVFDTQY
TRBV11-3 | ASSLSLGLAGGNEQF
TRBV11-2 | ASSPNRGGKREQY
TRBV7-9 | ASSLQGYDQPQH
TRBV5-1 | ASSLAAQGAGELF
TRBV28 | ASRLDRASSYEQY
TRBV9 | ASSVEASGMYEQY
TRBV2 | ASSFQETQY
TRBV11-3 | ASRQGVGNTEAF
TRBV29-1 | SVEQGSNEKLF
TRBV5-4 | ASSFSGSTDTQY
TRBV7-9 | ASSHPPGLAGRSYNEQF
TRBV6-1 | ASSVLQQDGYT
TRBV11-3 | ASSFQGYGYT
TRBV9 | ASSTTGQATSGNTIY
TRBV5-4 | ASSLGGSWNSPLH
TRBV28 | ASSLGSRQTDTQY
TRBV7-9 | ASSTSGTALGEKLF
TRBV7-9 | ASTRGDSGNTIY
TRBV7-3 | ASSQTSGSWDEQY
TRBV6-5 | ASSGARGNSPLH
TRBV5-6 | ASSLGPGAQGTEAF
TRBV5-1 | ASTIGGAGWEQY
TRBV12-5 | ASLSGFNNEQF
TRBV6-6 | ASRAGGTDTQY
TRBV11-2 | ASSLHGTEATEAF
TRBV6-6 | ATSGTHYEQY
TRBV28 | ASSLNPSEQY
TRBV7-2 | ASSLSQATNEKLF
TRBV7-3 | ASSFLGFGPGDEQF
TRBV5-1 | ASSLAPGTGTTGNTIY